This T cell receptor beta chain was captured in a study of cytomegalovirus exposure and HLA in healthy donors. Study-level background: Of all 400 or so donors who were genotyped, 75% to 90% belonged to the Caucasian-associated ancestry cluster.

13 Jbeta primers and 60 Vbeta primers were used for the PCR. Generated by immunoSEQ multiplex PCR, the TCRdb table keeps only in-frame clones and is missing some. The repertoire includes around 64,000 clones, just over 85% of them detected once, and roughly 2% sits in the top ten. Donors showed nominal health when sampled, although they likely had unrecorded immune exposures. Regarding this clone: Antigen: not known.

General observations from the study: TCR beta V- and J-gene trimming, according to a later analysis, was linked to a missense DCLRE1C variant. Despite most TCR sequences being rare, some public TCRs occurred in many donors.

V dropped 4 bases and J dropped 3 bases, with 12 bases sitting between them. Germline CDR1 reads GTSNPN; CDR2 reads SVGIG (reference sequence). The CDR3 runs 13 residues. This receptor was obtained from a woman aged 25 to 45 in good health and CMV-seronegative. Sequencing was carried out using PBMCs. This chain joins TRBV30 and TRBJ2-5; the D gene is possibly TRBD1 (5 bases). The CDR3 DNA is TGTGCCTGGACTGAAGACAGCGAAGAGACCCAGTACTTC. This sequence encodes CAWTEDSEETQYF. Full variable domain (rest looked up from reference TRBV30 and TRBJ2-5): SQTIHQWPATLVQPVGSPLSLECTVEGTSNPNLYWYRQAAGRGLQLLFYSVGIGQISSEVPQNLSASRPQDRQFILSSKKLLLSDSGFYLCAWTEDSEETQYFGPGTRLLVL.